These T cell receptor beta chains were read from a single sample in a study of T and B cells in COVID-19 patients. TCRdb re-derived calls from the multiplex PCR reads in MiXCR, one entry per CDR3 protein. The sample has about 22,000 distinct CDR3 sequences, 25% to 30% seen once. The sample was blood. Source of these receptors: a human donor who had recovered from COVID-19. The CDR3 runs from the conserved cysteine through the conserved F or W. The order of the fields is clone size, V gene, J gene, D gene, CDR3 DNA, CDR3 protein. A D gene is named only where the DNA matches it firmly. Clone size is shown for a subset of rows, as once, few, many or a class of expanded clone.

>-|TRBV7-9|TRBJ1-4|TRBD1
TGTGCCAGCAGCTCGCCGGGACAGGCAAGTGAAAAACTGTTTTTT
CASSSPGQASEKLFF
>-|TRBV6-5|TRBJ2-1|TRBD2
TGTGCCAGCAGTTACCTAGCGGGTTTATCCTACAATGAGCAGTTCTTC
CASSYLAGLSYNEQFF
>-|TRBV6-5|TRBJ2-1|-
TGTGCCAGCAGTCGGATCTTGGGTGAGCAGTTCTTC
CASSRILGEQFF
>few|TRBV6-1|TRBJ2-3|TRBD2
TGTGCCAGCAGTGGAGGACTAGCGGGGGCCCGGAGGGATACGCAGTATTTT
CASSGGLAGARRDTQYF
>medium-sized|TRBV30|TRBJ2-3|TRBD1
TGTGCCTGGACGACAGGGGCCAATACGCAGTATTTT
CAWTTGANTQYF
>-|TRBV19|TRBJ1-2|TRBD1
TGTGCCAGCCACCTCACCCGGACAGGGAACTATGGCTACACCTTC
CASHLTRTGNYGYTF
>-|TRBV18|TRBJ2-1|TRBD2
TGTGCCAGCTCACCTCTAGCGGCCTCCTACAATGAGCAGTTCTTC
CASSPLAASYNEQFF
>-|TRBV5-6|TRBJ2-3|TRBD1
TGTGCCAGCAGGGTGTGGGACAGGGAAAGAGATACGCAGTATTTT
CASRVWDRERDTQYF
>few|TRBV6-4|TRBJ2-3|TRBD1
TGTGCCAGCAGTGACGGGACAGGGGGCACAGATACGCAGTATTTT
CASSDGTGGTDTQYF
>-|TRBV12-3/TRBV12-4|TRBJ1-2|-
TGTGCCAGCAGTGTGGACGGAAACTATGGCTACACCTTC
CASSVDGNYGYTF
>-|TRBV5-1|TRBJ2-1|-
TGCGCCAGCAGCTTGCGGGTCCCCAGCTCCTACAATGAGCAGTTCTTC
CASSLRVPSSYNEQFF
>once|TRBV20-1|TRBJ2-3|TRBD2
TGCAGTGCTAGAGATCTCCGTAGCGGGGCGACAGATACGCAGTATTTT
CSARDLRSGATDTQYF
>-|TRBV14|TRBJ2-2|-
TGTGCCAGCAGCCAAGCCTTGGCCACCGGGGAGCTGTTTTTT
CASSQALATGELFF
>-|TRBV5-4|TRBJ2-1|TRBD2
TGTGCCAGCAGCTCTAGCGGGAGGGTTCAAGAGCAGTTCTTC
CASSSSGRVQEQFF
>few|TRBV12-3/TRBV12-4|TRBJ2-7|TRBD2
TGTGCCAGCAGCCGAGGTCCTAGCGGGAGTGCCTTCTCCTACGAGCAGTACTTC
CASSRGPSGSAFSYEQYF
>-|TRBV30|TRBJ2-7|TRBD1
TGTGCCTGGAGTGTAGGGACAGGGGGCAGTTACGAGCAGTACTTC
CAWSVGTGGSYEQYF
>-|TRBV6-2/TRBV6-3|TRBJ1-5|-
TGTGCCAGCAGTTACCTCACAGGGAGGCATCAGCCCCAGCATTTT
CASSYLTGRHQPQHF
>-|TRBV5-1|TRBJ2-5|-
TGCGCCAGCAGAGCCGGGACGGTGAAAGAGACCCAGTACTTC
CASRAGTVKETQYF
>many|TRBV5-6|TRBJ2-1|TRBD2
TGTGCCAGCAGCTTAGCACCGGTCACTAGCGTATACAATGAGCAGTTCTTC
CASSLAPVTSVYNEQFF
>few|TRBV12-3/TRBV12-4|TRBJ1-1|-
TGTGCCAGCAGTTTAGCGGGGGACACTGAAGCTTTCTTT
CASSLAGDTEAFF
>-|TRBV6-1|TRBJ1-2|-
TGTGCCAGCAGTGAAGTGACCTATGCGGTCCATGGCTACACCTTC
CASSEVTYAVHGYTF
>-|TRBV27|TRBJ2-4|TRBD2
TGTGCCAGCAGTTCGACCGTAGCGGGAAGAGCCAAAAACATTCAGTACTTC
CASSSTVAGRAKNIQYF
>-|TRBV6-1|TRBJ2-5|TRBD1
TGTGCCAGCAGTGAAGCCCGGGACAGGGGAGTCCAAGAGACCCAGTACTTC
CASSEARDRGVQETQYF
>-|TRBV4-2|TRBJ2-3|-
TGTGCCAGCAGCCAAAGCACAGGACCCACAGATACGCAGTATTTT
CASSQSTGPTDTQYF
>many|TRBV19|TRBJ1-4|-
TGTGCCAGTAGTATAGGTGAAGTGGCTAATGAAAAACTGTTTTTT
CASSIGEVANEKLFF
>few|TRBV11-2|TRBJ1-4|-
TGTGCCAGCAGCCAACGGACAGAAAAACTGTTTTTT
CASSQRTEKLFF
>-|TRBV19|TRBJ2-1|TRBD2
TGTGCCAGTAGTACGCCGGGACTAGCAGCCCATGAGCAGTTCTTC
CASSTPGLAAHEQFF
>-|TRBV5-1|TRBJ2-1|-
TGCGCCAGCCTCCCAGGACGGCCCTCCTACAATGAGCAGTTCTTC
CASLPGRPSYNEQFF
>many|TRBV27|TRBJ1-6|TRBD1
TGTGCCAGCAGCCGGACGGGGAGGGACAGTTCCGACTCCTATAATTCACCCCTCCACTTT
CASSRTGRDSSDSYNSPLHF
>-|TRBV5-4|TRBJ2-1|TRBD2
TGTGCCAGCAGCTTGGGGACTAGCGGGAGTGCATACAATGAGCAGTTCTTC
CASSLGTSGSAYNEQFF
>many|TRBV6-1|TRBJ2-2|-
TGTGCCAGCAGATCTCAAGTGGCGGCGAACACCGGGGAGCTGTTTTTT
CASRSQVAANTGELFF
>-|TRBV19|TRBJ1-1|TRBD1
TGTGCCAGTACCCAAACGTACAGGGGGATGAACACTGAAGCTTTCTTT
CASTQTYRGMNTEAFF
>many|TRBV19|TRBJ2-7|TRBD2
TGTGCCAGTAGTATGGTACTAGCGGGAGCCGAGCAGTACTTC
CASSMVLAGAEQYF
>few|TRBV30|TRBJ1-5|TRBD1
TGTGCCTGGACCCATGGACAGGACCGCAATCAGCCCCAGCATTTT
CAWTHGQDRNQPQHF
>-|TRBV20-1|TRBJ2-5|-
TGCAGTGCTAGAGAGGCAGTCGAGACCCAGTACTTC
CSAREAVETQYF
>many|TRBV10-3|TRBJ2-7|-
TGTGCCATCAGTGATCAGGGCGAGCAGTACTTC
CAISDQGEQYF
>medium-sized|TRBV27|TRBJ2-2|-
TGTGCCAGCAGTTCCCGTAGTCCCGGGGAGCTGTTTTTT
CASSSRSPGELFF
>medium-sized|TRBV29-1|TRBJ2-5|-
TGCAGCGTTGCCGGGACGGTTCAGTACTTC
CSVAGTVQYF
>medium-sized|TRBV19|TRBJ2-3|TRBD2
TGTGCCAGTAGTCCCCCGGGACTAGCGACGGATACGCAGTATTTT
CASSPPGLATDTQYF
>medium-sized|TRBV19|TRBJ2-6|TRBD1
TGTGCCAGTAGATGGATTGGGACAGGGGCAGCTGGGGCCAACGTCCTGACTTTC
CASRWIGTGAAGANVLTF
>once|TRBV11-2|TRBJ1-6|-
TGTGCCAGCAGCTTGAACGGGGTTTTTTCACCCCTCCACTTT
CASSLNGVFSPLHF
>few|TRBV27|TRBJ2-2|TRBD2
TGTGCCAGCAGGCCTAGCGGGGGGGCCGCCGGGGAGCTGTTTTTT
CASRPSGGAAGELFF
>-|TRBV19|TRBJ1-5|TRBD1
TGTGCCAGTTTTGACCCCGACAGGGCCTTCAATCAGCCCCAGCATTTT
CASFDPDRAFNQPQHF
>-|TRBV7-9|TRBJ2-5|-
TGTGCCAGCAGCTCCAACCAAGAGACCCAGTACTTC
CASSSNQETQYF
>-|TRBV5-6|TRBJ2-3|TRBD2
TGTGCCAGCAGCACGGGACCTAGCGGGAGGTCTAGCACAGATACGCAGTATTTT
CASSTGPSGRSSTDTQYF
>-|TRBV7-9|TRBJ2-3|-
TGTGCCAGCAGCTTTGGGGCAGATACGCAGTATTTT
CASSFGADTQYF
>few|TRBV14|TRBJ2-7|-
TGTGCCAGCAGCCAAGGGCCCTCCTACGAGCAGTACTTC
CASSQGPSYEQYF
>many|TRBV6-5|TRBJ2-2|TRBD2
TGTGCCAGCAGTTACTCGACTAGCGGGGAAACCGGGGAGCTGTTTTTT
CASSYSTSGETGELFF
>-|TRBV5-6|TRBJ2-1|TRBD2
TGTGCCAGCAGCTTGCGGACTAGCGGGGGTGTATCGAATGAGCAGTTCTTC
CASSLRTSGGVSNEQFF
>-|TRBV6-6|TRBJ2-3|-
TGTGCCAGCAGCTACAATTCGGACAGTTCTAGCACAGATACGCAGTATTTT
CASSYNSDSSSTDTQYF
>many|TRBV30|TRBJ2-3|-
TGTGCCTGGAGTGAAAATATTCGCACGCAGTATTTT
CAWSENIRTQYF
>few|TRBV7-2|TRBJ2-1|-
TGTGCCAGCAGCGTAGAGGGTTACAATGAGCAGTTCTTC
CASSVEGYNEQFF
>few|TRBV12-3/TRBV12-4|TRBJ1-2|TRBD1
TGTGCCAGCAGTTCCAAGCGGGGACAGAGCGTAGACTACACCTTC
CASSSKRGQSVDYTF
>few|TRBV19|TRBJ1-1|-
TGTGCCAGTAGTCCGGGGGGCAGGAACACTGAAGCTTTCTTT
CASSPGGRNTEAFF
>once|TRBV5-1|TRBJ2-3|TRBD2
TGTGCCAGCAGCTTGGGGACTAGCGGGAAAAGCACAGATACGCAGTATTTT
CASSLGTSGKSTDTQYF